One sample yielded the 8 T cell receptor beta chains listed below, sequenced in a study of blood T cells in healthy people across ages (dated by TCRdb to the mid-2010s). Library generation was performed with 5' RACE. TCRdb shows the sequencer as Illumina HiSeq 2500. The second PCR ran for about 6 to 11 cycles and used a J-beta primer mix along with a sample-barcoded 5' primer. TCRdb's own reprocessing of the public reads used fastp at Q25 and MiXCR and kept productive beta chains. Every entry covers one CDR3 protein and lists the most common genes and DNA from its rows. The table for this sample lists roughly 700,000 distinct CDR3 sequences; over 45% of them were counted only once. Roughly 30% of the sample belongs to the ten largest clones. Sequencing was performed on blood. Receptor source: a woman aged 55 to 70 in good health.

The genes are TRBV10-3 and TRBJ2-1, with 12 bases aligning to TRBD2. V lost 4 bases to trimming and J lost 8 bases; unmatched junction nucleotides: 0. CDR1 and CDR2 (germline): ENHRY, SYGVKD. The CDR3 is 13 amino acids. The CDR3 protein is CAISGLAGDEQFF. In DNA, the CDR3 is TGTGCCATCAGTGGACTAGCGGGAGATGAGCAGTTCTTC.

CDR3 region: CASKRDRYTDTQYF. The CDR3 nucleotides read TGTGCCAGCAAGCGGGACAGGTACACAGATACGCAGTATTTT. V is TRBV27 and J is TRBJ2-3; D is perhaps TRBD1 (8 bases). V was pared by 7 bases and J by 2 bases, with 13 bases between. Germline V gene lookup returns CDR1 MNHEY and CDR2 SMNVEV (reference sequence). The length of the CDR3 is 14 residues.

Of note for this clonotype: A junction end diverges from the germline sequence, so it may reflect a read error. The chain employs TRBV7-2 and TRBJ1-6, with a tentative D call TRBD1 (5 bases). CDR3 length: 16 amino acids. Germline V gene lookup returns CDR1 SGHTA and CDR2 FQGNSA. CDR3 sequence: CASSLRMGQGNSPPHF. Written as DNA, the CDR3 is TGTGCCAGCAGCTTACGAATGGGGCAGGGTAATTCACCCCCCCACTTT.

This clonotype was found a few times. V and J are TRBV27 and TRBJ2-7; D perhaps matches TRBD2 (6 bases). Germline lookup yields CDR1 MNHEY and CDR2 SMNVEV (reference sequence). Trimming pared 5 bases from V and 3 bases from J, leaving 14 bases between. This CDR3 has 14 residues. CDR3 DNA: TGTGCCAGCAGTCGACTAGGTACCGTCTACGAGCAGTACTTC. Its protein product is CASSRLGTVYEQYF.

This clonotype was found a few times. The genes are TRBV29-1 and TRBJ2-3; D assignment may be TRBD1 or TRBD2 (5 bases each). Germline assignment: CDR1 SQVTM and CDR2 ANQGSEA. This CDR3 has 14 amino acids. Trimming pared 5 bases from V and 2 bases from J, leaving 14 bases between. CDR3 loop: CSVRPADITDTQYF. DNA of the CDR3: TGCAGCGTTAGGCCAGCGGACATCACAGATACGCAGTATTTT.

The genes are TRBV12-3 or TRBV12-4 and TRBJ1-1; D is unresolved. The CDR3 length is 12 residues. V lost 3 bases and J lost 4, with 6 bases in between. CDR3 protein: CASSFARTEAFF. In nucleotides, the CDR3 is TGTGCCAGCAGTTTTGCTCGCACTGAAGCTTTCTTT.

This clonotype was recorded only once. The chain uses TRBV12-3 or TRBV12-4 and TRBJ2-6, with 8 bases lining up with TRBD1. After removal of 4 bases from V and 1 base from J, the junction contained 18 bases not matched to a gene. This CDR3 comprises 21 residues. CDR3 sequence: CASSSGTGTISLDSGANVLTF. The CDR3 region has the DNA TGTGCCAGCAGTTCCGGGACAGGCACTATATCCTTAGATTCTGGGGCCAACGTCCTGACTTTC.

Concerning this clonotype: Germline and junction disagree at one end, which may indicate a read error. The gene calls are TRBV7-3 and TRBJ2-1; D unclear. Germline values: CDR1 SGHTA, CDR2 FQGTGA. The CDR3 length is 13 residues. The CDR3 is CVSSLTAINEQFF. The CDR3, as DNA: TGTGTCAGCAGCTTAACGGCGATCAATGAGCAGTTCTTC.